This T cell receptor (beta chain) was recovered during a study of blood T cell repertoires in COVID-19. Study information: Acute and convalescent COVID-19 samples came from the United States, Italy and Spain.

This CDR3 is 16 amino acids long. Trimming cost V 6 bases and J 2 bases, with 17 bases left between them. Germline values: CDR1 MRHNA, CDR2 SNTAGT. Authors' methods: Amplification with reference gene primers provided the estimates of nucleated cell counts. Produced via immunoSEQ multiplex PCR; TCRdb's table is partial and in-frame only. The V and J calls and clone size come from that table; D and trimming were worked out from the DNA. This table has under 250,000 clones, approximately 90% appearing once. Seattle-derived patients entered the study during active infection and were followed longitudinally.

The chain links TRBV6-4 to TRBJ2-1, with TRBD2 as a possible D gene (6 bases). Sequencing input: peripheral blood. The clonotype comes from a man in his sixties with COVID-19, enrolled during active disease. The CDR3: CASRRESTATYNEQFF. The DNA for the CDR3 is TGTGCCAGCAGACGGGAGAGCACAGCTACCTACAATGAGCAGTTCTTC.